These 20 T cell receptor beta chains originate from one sample sequenced in a study of early T cells in non-severe SARS-CoV-2 infection. From the 5' RACE reads, TCRdb called clonotypes with MiXCR, one entry per CDR3 protein. The sample holds approximately 100,000 distinct CDR3 sequences, roughly 11% seen once. Specimen: whole blood. The receptors were sampled from an adult who was a healthcare worker with PCR-confirmed SARS-CoV-2 infection or an uninfected control (not recorded which).

Ten or more counts support this clonotype. This chain links TRBV5-1 with TRBJ2-7; 10 positions agree with TRBD2. The J segment lost 3 bases and the V segment lost 5 bases, leaving 8 bases of the junction unmatched. Germline values: CDR1 SGHRS, CDR2 YFSETQ. This CDR3 has 15 amino acids. The CDR3 DNA reads TGCGCCAGCAGACGCGGGACTAGCGAGGACTACGAGCAGTACTTC. It specifies CASRRGTSEDYEQYF.

The CDR3 DNA reads TGTGCCTGGGTCCCTCACCAGATACATGAGCAGTTCTTC. Protein: CAWVPHQIHEQFF. V is TRBV30 and J is TRBJ2-1; D is ambiguous. This CDR3 has 13 amino acids. V was clipped by 5 bases and J by 8 bases, with 16 bases between them. Per germline, CDR1 GTSNPN and CDR2 SVGIG (reference sequence).

V and J are TRBV2 and TRBJ1-1; D ambiguous. Per germline, CDR1 SNHLY and CDR2 FYNNEI. The germline V and J ends were trimmed by 7 bases and 1 base, with 10 bases remaining between them. The CDR3 runs to 13 residues. This chain's CDR3 is CASTSQPNTEAFF. The CDR3 DNA sequence: TGTGCCAGCACTTCACAGCCGAACACTGAAGCTTTCTTT.

The V and J genes are TRBV2 and TRBJ2-5; unclear D gene. This CDR3 comprises 11 residues. Germline CDR1 reads SNHLY; CDR2 reads FYNNEI. Trimming shortened V by 6 bases and J by 2 bases, and 4 bases separated the two germline ends. DNA of the CDR3: TGTGCCAGCAGACAGCAAGAGACCCAGTACTTC. This codes for CASRQQETQYF.

With respect to this clonotype: Just one base apart from a much larger clone, this may be a read error. The V and J genes are TRBV18 and TRBJ2-5; 7 nucleotides match TRBD2. The germline V gene has CDR1 KGHSH and CDR2 LQKENI. With 10 bases clipped from V and 1 base from J, the junction kept 15 bases outside the gene matches. The CDR3 consists of 16 residues. The CDR3 DNA follows: TGTGCCAACTCCTCTTTGGCGGGGGTCCGCCAAGAGACCCAGTACTTC. It codes for CANSSLAGVRQETQYF.

This clonotype was counted many times. The V gene is TRBV9, the J gene TRBJ2-1; the D is unclear. Germline loops: CDR1 SGDLS, CDR2 YYNGEE. There are 13 residues in the CDR3. V shed 0 bases and J shed 14 bases, with 15 bases lying between them. Here the CDR3 DNA reads TGTGCCAGCAGCGTAGCCACAGACCCCCCGGAGTTCTTC. It is translated as CASSVATDPPEFF.

Turning to this clonotype: The junction departs from the called germline gene at one end, perhaps through a read error. The chain joins TRBV28 to TRBJ2-3; 15 bases map to TRBD2. The CDR3 consists of 17 residues. Germline loops: CDR1 MDHEN, CDR2 SYDVKM. CDR3 in amino acids: CASSAATGLAGGDTLYF. The CDR3 nucleotides read TGTGCCAGCAGTGCGGCGACGGGACTAGCGGGGGGAGATACGCTGTATTTT.

This clonotype was found many times. This chain uses TRBV3-1 with TRBJ1-1; TRBD1 matches at 8 bases. J was trimmed by 0 bases and V by 1 base; bases with no gene match: 7. Germline V gene lookup returns CDR1 LGHDT and CDR2 YNNKEL (reference sequence). The CDR3 loop spans 17 amino acids. The CDR3 loop is CASSQGTGRRLNTEAFF. DNA for the CDR3: TGTGCCAGCAGCCAAGGGACAGGGAGGAGATTGAACACTGAAGCTTTCTTT.

The CDR3 protein is CATSDPTSGSSTDTQYF. CDR3 bases: TGTGCCACCAGTGACCCGACTAGCGGGAGCAGCACAGATACGCAGTATTTT. V and J are TRBV24-1 and TRBJ2-3; 12 nucleotides align to TRBD2. V shed 4 bases, J shed 0 bases, and the junction held 4 bases outside the gene matches. The CDR3 covers 17 residues. CDR1 KGHDR and CDR2 SFDVKD come from the germline V gene.

The genes are TRBV28 and TRBJ2-3; TRBD2 matches 7 bases. Losses at the gene ends were 2 bases for V and 7 bases for J; bases not matched to a gene: 6. The CDR3 runs to 14 residues. Germline-derived CDR1 and CDR2 are MDHEN and SYDVKM. CDR3: CASSLGLDQNTQYF. CDR3 sequence (DNA): TGTGCCAGCAGTTTAGGACTAGATCAAAATACGCAGTATTTT.

The table lists this clonotype with many counts. The chain employs TRBV6-2 or TRBV6-3 and TRBJ2-4, with D possibly being TRBD1 (6 bases). CDR1 is MNHEY, CDR2 SVGEGT, per germline. Trimming took 2 bases from V and 1 from J, leaving 21 bases between them. CDR3 length equals 19 residues. This CDR3 reads CASSYVLLVGGEAKNIQYF. As DNA, the CDR3 is TGTGCCAGCAGTTACGTCCTCCTCGTAGGGGGAGAGGCCAAAAACATTCAGTACTTC.

This clonotype was found a few times. CDR3 loop: CASMRGRGEKLFF. The CDR3 coding sequence is TGTGCCAGCATGAGGGGGCGTGGTGAAAAACTGTTTTTT. V gene TRBV12-3 or TRBV12-4 combines with J gene TRBJ1-4, with 7 bases lining up with TRBD1. Losses at the gene ends were 7 bases for V and 7 bases for J; bases not matched to a gene: 6. There are 13 residues in the CDR3.

J is TRBJ1-2 and V is TRBV29-1; D is uncertain. CDR3 size: 12 residues. Trimming removed 7 bases from V and 3 bases from J, with 12 bases in between. The germline gives CDR1 SQVTM, CDR2 ANQGSEA. The CDR3 spells CSGLGLDYGYTF. Written as DNA, the CDR3 is TGCAGCGGCCTCGGCTTGGACTATGGCTACACCTTC. Variable domain in full (rest from reference TRBV29-1 and TRBJ1-2): SAVISQKPSRDICQRGTSLTIQCQVDSQVTMMFWYRQQPGQSLTLIATANQGSEATYESGFVIDKFPISRPNLTFSTLTVSNMSPEDSSIYLCSGLGLDYGYTFGSGTRLTVV.

A note on this clonotype: This may be a read error, as it is one base from a much larger clone. The chain links TRBV20-1 to TRBJ1-1; D perhaps matches TRBD1 (5 bases). Trimming stripped 1 base from V and 5 bases from J, with 29 bases between. This CDR3 spans 19 amino acids. Germline CDR1 reads DFQATT; CDR2 reads SNEGSKA (reference sequence). DNA for the CDR3: TGCAGTGCTAGAGCGACAGAGAATCCCCCGTTTATTCAGAGGACTGAAGCTTTCTTT. Its protein product is CSARATENPPFIQRTEAFF.

This clonotype was detected a few times. The chain has TRBV4-2 and TRBJ1-2; D is perhaps TRBD1 (5 bases). This CDR3 region has 13 residues. Trimming left V 10 bases short and J 4 bases short, with 16 bases between. CDR1 is LGHNA and CDR2 is YNFKEQ in the germline V gene. The CDR3 reads CATYLDSGYGYTF. The DNA for the CDR3 is TGTGCCACCTACCTTGACAGCGGCTATGGCTACACCTTC.

The rearrangement links TRBV6-6 to TRBJ2-1; TRBD2 agrees at 9 bases. CDR1 is MNHNY and CDR2 is SVGAGI in the germline V gene (reference sequence). This CDR3 has 14 residues. V trimming: 6 bases; J trimming: 4 bases; junction bases outside the gene matches: 4. CDR3 loop: CASRGLAFYNEQFF. The CDR3 DNA reads TGTGCCAGCAGAGGACTAGCGTTTTACAATGAGCAGTTCTTC.

This clonotype was recorded at least ten times. The rearrangement uses TRBV27 and TRBJ2-7, with D maybe TRBD2 (6 bases). CDR3 length: 14 amino acids. Germline V gene data show CDR1 as MNHEY and CDR2 as SMNVEV (reference sequence). With 3 bases removed from V and 0 bases from J, the gap between germline ends came to 9 bases. The DNA of the CDR3 is TGTGCCAGCAGTTTGGAGGGCTCCTCCTACGAGCAGTACTTC. Its translation: CASSLEGSSYEQYF.

This clonotype has at least ten counts. The chain couples TRBV2 to TRBJ1-4; D unresolved. Germline V gene lookup returns CDR1 SNHLY and CDR2 FYNNEI. V gave up 4 bases and J gave up 0 bases, with 9 bases separating them. The CDR3 runs 15 residues. DNA of the CDR3: TGTGCCAGCAGTGGCGAGAGTGCAACTAATGAAAAACTGTTTTTT. This translates into CASSGESATNEKLFF.

This clonotype was counted many times. The chain uses TRBV27 and TRBJ2-1; 10 nucleotides align to TRBD1. The germline CDR1 and CDR2 sequences are MNHEY and SMNVEV (reference sequence). The length of the CDR3 is 15 residues. J lost 5 bases, V lost 5 bases, and 6 bases had no gene match. CDR3 bases: TGTGCCAGCAGTGTCACCGGGACAGGGGACAATGAGCAGTTCTTC. Its protein is CASSVTGTGDNEQFF.

This clonotype was seen more than once but under ten times. The genes are TRBV28 and TRBJ2-7; TRBD1 agrees at 10 bases. V gave up 6 bases and J gave up 4 bases; unmatched junction bases: 9. Germline CDR1 is MDHEN and CDR2 is SYDVKM. The CDR3 has 15 residues. In DNA, the CDR3 is TGTGCCAGCAGGCCCCATGGGACAGGGGTTTACGAGCAGTACTTC. Residues: CASRPHGTGVYEQYF.